This TCR beta chain appears in the sequencing data of a study of vaccination and CD4 T cells after COVID-19. Study-wide context: Investigators took post-vaccine samples a median 72 days after dose two, within a range of 14 to 241.

Of note for this clonotype: As yet, its antigen is unknown.

The treatment was: roughly 11-day PBMC culture with coronavirus spike peptide pools or control peptides (ViraFEST assay). Cultured CD4+ T-cell DNA underwent Oncomine TCR Beta short-read sequencing. Genomic DNA was extracted from cultured CD4+ T cells. In TCRdb, the PCR reads were re-called with MiXCR into one record per CDR3 protein. This sample carries more than 9,000 distinct CDR3 sequences, 55% to 75% of them seen once, and the ten largest clones take roughly a quarter. Trimming cost V 2 bases and J 4 bases; bases outside gene matches: 12. Germline V gives CDR1 SGDLS, CDR2 YYNGEE. The CDR3 is 19 residues long.

The chain uses TRBV9 and TRBJ2-5; 15 bases align to TRBD2. Sequencing was performed on CD4+ T cells from blood, cultured in vitro. The receptor was derived from a human donor who had recovered from COVID-19. CDR3 amino acids: CASSVGGLAGGPLGETQYF. In nucleotides, the CDR3 is TGTGCCAGCAGCGTCGGCGGACTAGCGGGGGGGCCTTTAGGAGAGACCCAGTACTTC.